This T cell receptor (beta chain) comes out of a study of graft-versus-host responses after intestinal transplantation. Study-level information: All recipients were transplanted with multivisceral, liver-intestinal, or isolated intestinal grafts. The recipients all started with anti-thymocyte globulin induction and then took tacrolimus and steroids for around three years.

CDR1 and CDR2 from the germline V gene are LGHNA and YNFKEQ. The CDR3 consists of 15 residues. The ends were cut back, 4 bases at V and 0 bases at J, with 13 bases in the middle. Sequencing used immunoSEQ multiplex PCR; TCRdb keeps in-frame clones, though not all of them. The profile covers over 90,000 clones, with roughly 91% appearing a single time and approximately 0.18% taken by the ten largest. On this clone itself: Its target is not known.

This material consisted of unstimulated CD4+ T cells sorted from spleen or lymph node cells, taken before transplant. The source of this sequence is a human donor who was the organ donor for an intestinal transplant. J is TRBJ2-7 and V is TRBV4-2; D not resolved. The CDR3 DNA sequence: TGTGCCAGCAGCCCGCCTCGCTCCAGCTCCTACGAGCAGTACTTC. Amino acid sequence: CASSPPRSSSYEQYF.